The 19 T cell receptor beta chains below come from one sample, sequenced in a study of cytomegalovirus exposure and HLA in healthy donors. PCR primers comprised 60 Vbeta and 13 Jbeta primers. Sequencing was performed with immunoSEQ multiplex PCR; in TCRdb, only in-frame clones are kept and a portion is missing. The repertoire holds about 130,000 clones, with about three quarters as singletons. Sequenced input: PBMCs. These receptors originate from a female donor in good health and CMV-seropositive.

This chain uses TRBV15 with TRBJ2-1; weak D call: TRBD1 (6 bases). Germline loops: CDR1 LNHNV, CDR2 YYDKDF (reference sequence). V gave up 0 bases and J gave up 2 bases, with 11 bases separating them. The CDR3 extends over 16 amino acids. This chain's CDR3 is CATSRDLDRTYNEQFF. Here the CDR3 DNA reads TGTGCCACCAGCAGAGATCTGGACAGAACCTACAATGAGCAGTTCTTC.

The chain is built from TRBV25-1 and TRBJ2-1, with 9 bases that match TRBD2. There are 16 residues in the CDR3. CDR1 and CDR2 from the germline V gene are MGHDK and SYGVNS. With 4 bases clipped from V and 1 base from J, the junction kept 5 bases outside the gene matches. The DNA of the CDR3 is TGTGCCAGCAGTGTGGCGGGAGGGCAATCCTACAATGAGCAGTTCTTC. The encoded protein is CASSVAGGQSYNEQFF.

This rearrangement joins TRBV6-5 to TRBJ1-2; 9 positions match TRBD1. The V segment lost 6 bases and the J segment 8 bases; nucleotides outside the gene matches: 13. Germline CDR1 reads MNHEY; CDR2 reads SVGAGI. The CDR3 totals 15 residues. CDR3 DNA sequence: TGTGCCAGCAGGACTACCGGGACAGGGCGACGCGGCTACACCTTC. Protein product: CASRTTGTGRRGYTF.

The chain carries TRBV30 and TRBJ2-3, with 9 bases fitting TRBD2. J gave up 3 bases and V 3 bases, and 7 bases lay outside the gene matches. This CDR3 is 15 amino acids long. The germline V gene has CDR1 GTSNPN and CDR2 SVGIG (reference sequence). CDR3 DNA: TGTGCCTGGAGACGGACTAGCGAACTGACAGATACGCAGTATTTT. Translated: CAWRRTSELTDTQYF. Using reference TRBV30 and TRBJ2-3 for the parts outside the CDR3, the full variable domain is SQTIHQWPATLVQPVGSPLSLECTVEGTSNPNLYWYRQAAGRGLQLLFYSVGIGQISSEVPQNLSASRPQDRQFILSSKKLLLSDSGFYLCAWRRTSELTDTQYFGPGTRLTVL.

This chain uses TRBV6-5 with TRBJ1-6, with D maybe TRBD1 (5 bases). V gave up 3 bases and J gave up 9 bases, with 12 bases separating them. Germline assignment: CDR1 MNHEY and CDR2 SVGAGI. The CDR3 consists of 14 residues. Written as DNA, the CDR3 is TGTGCCAGCAGTTATGATAGGGGTTTTTCACCCCTCCACTTT. Translation gives CASSYDRGFSPLHF.

The J gene is TRBJ2-1, the V gene TRBV28; the D gene is possibly TRBD2 (6 bases). Germline CDR1 is MDHEN and CDR2 is SYDVKM. V lost 4 bases to trimming and J lost 6 bases, with 10 bases between them. This CDR3 is 13 amino acids long. Here the CDR3 DNA reads TGTGCCAGCAGTTCTCAGGGACTCAATGAGCAGTTCTTC. It is translated as CASSSQGLNEQFF.

This clone was picked up a small number of times. The chain links TRBV28 to TRBJ2-2; a possible D gene is TRBD1 (6 bases). The V gene lost 6 bases and the J gene lost 8 bases, with 19 bases spanning the gap. CDR1 and CDR2 from the germline V gene are MDHEN and SYDVKM. The CDR3 runs 15 residues. DNA of the CDR3: TGTGCCAGCAGACCCTCGACAGGTTACCCGGGGGAGCTGTTTTTT. It translates to CASRPSTGYPGELFF.

The V call is TRBV20-1, the J call TRBJ1-2; 7 nucleotides align to TRBD1. The V segment lost 6 bases and the J segment 8 bases; nucleotides outside the gene matches: 3. The germline V gene has CDR1 DFQATT and CDR2 SNEGSKA (reference sequence). The CDR3 loop spans 10 amino acids. In DNA form, the CDR3 reads TGCAGTGCCCGGGACAGAGGCTACACCTTC. Its translation: CSARDRGYTF.

The gene calls are TRBV7-9 and TRBJ2-2; 7 nucleotides align to TRBD1. Germline V gives CDR1 SEHNR, CDR2 FQNEAQ (reference sequence). Losses at the gene ends were 5 bases for V and 0 bases for J; bases not matched to a gene: 6. The length of the CDR3 is 16 residues. CDR3 in DNA: TGTGCCAGCAGCGCCCCGGGACAGCCGAACACCGGGGAGCTGTTTTTT. Its protein is CASSAPGQPNTGELFF.

This clone was seen a single time. The gene calls are TRBV5-1 and TRBJ2-3; TRBD2 aligns across 9 bases. Unmatched junction bases numbered 8, after V lost 2 bases and J lost 4 bases. The germline gives CDR1 SGHRS, CDR2 YFSETQ. The CDR3 is made up of 16 amino acids. The CDR3 reads CASSFNAGGLADTQYF. CDR3 sequence (DNA): TGCGCCAGCAGCTTCAACGCGGGGGGGCTCGCAGATACGCAGTATTTT.

The chain recombines TRBV18 with TRBJ1-5; 9 positions agree with TRBD1. The V gene's germline CDR1 is KGHSH and CDR2 LQKENI. With V trimmed by 2 bases and J by 6 bases, 5 bases remained unmatched. The CDR3 is 15 amino acids. The CDR3 bases are TGTGCCAGCTCACCAGGACAGGGGCTCGTTCAGCCCCAGCATTTT. Its translation is CASSPGQGLVQPQHF.

This clone was counted between two and nine times. The chain is built from TRBV25-1 and TRBJ2-1; tentative D call: TRBD1 (5 bases). CDR1 and CDR2 from the germline V gene are MGHDK and SYGVNS. Trimming pared 6 bases from V and 6 bases from J, leaving 18 bases between. CDR3 length equals 15 residues. CDR3 sequence (DNA): TGTGCCAGCAGCACCCAGGGATTAGGCGGCAATGAGCAGTTCTTC. Protein: CASSTQGLGGNEQFF.

The chain uses TRBV10-1 and TRBJ1-2; 7 bases are a match to TRBD1. The CDR3 is 13 residues long. The junction had 5 bases not matched to a gene; V was cut back by 2 bases and J by 8 bases. The V gene's germline CDR1 is WNHNN and CDR2 SYGVQD (reference sequence). Here the CDR3 reads CASSERTGGGYTF. CDR3 DNA: TGCGCCAGCAGTGAGAGGACAGGTGGGGGCTACACCTTC.

This chain links TRBV19 with TRBJ2-3; TRBD2 aligns across 9 bases. Germline V CDR1 and CDR2: LNHDA, SQIVND (reference sequence). V was pared by 9 bases and J by 4 bases, with 8 bases of the junction left unmatched. There are 14 residues in the CDR3. The CDR3 nucleotides are TGTGCCAGAGCGGGACTAGCTTTCCCAGATACGCAGTATTTT. This encodes CARAGLAFPDTQYF.

V and J are TRBV5-1 and TRBJ2-7; tentative D call: TRBD2 (5 bases). The CDR3 extends over 13 amino acids. The V end was cut by 9 bases, the J end by 5 bases, with 18 bases between. Germline CDR1 SGHRS, CDR2 YFSETQ. The CDR3 DNA reads as TGCGCCACGACACCGAGACCCGGGAACGAGCAGTACTTC. Translation: CATTPRPGNEQYF.

This rearrangement joins TRBV5-6 to TRBJ1-3; TRBD1 might be the D (6 bases). CDR3 size: 14 residues. Trimming left V 4 bases short and J 0 bases short, with 8 bases between. In germline, CDR1 is SGHDT, CDR2 YYEEEE. The CDR3 DNA sequence: TGTGCCAGCAGCCGACAGGCCTCTGGAAACACCATATATTTT. Protein: CASSRQASGNTIYF.

The chain joins TRBV5-6 to TRBJ2-1, with 9 bases fitting TRBD2. The CDR3 runs 15 residues. Germline-derived CDR1 and CDR2 are SGHDT and YYEEEE. J gave up 9 bases and V 0 bases, and 7 bases lay outside the gene matches. The CDR3 coding sequence is TGTGCCAGCAGCTTGGAGCTAGCGGGGACGGGTGAGCAGTTCTTC. Its translation: CASSLELAGTGEQFF.

The genes are TRBV19 and TRBJ1-3; 7 nucleotides agree with TRBD1. Germline trimming cut 6 bases from V and 1 base from J; bases unmatched to any gene: 9. Germline-derived CDR1 and CDR2 are LNHDA and SQIVND (reference sequence). The CDR3 runs 16 residues. In DNA form, the CDR3 reads TGTGCCAGTAGAACCGGGACAGAGAGGTCTGGAAACACCATATATTTT. This encodes CASRTGTERSGNTIYF.

This clone was picked up one time. CDR3 residues: CASSSVGVAAKNIQYF. CDR3 DNA: TGTGCCAGCAGCTCGGTCGGGGTTGCGGCCAAAAACATTCAGTACTTC. The chain combines TRBV5-6 with TRBJ2-4, with D possibly being TRBD2 (5 bases). CDR1 is SGHDT and CDR2 is YYEEEE in the germline V gene. The V gene lost 3 bases and the J gene lost 1 base, with 14 bases spanning the gap. This CDR3 spans 16 amino acids.